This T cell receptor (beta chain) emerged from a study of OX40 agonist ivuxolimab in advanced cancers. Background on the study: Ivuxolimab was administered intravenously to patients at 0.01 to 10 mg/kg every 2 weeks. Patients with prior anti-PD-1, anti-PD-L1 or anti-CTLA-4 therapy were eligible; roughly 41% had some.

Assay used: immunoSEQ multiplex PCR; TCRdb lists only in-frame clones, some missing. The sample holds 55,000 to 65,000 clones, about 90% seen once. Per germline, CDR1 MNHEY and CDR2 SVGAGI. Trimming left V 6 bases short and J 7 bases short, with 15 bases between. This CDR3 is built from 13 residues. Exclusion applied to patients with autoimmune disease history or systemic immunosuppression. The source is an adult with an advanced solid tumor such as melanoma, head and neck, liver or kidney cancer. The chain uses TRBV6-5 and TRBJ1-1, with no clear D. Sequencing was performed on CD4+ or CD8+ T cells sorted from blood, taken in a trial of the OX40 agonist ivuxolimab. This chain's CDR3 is CASSEARAGEAFF. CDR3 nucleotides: TGTGCCAGCAGCGAAGCCCGGGCGGGTGAAGCTTTCTTT.